This T cell receptor beta chain was sequenced for a study of blood T cell repertoires in COVID-19. Assay used: immunoSEQ multiplex PCR; TCRdb lists only in-frame clones, some missing. The sample lists about 26,000 clones; around 90% were seen once. Germline V gives CDR1 MDHEN, CDR2 SYDVKM. CDR3 length equals 13 residues. V lost 5 bases and J lost 10, with 17 bases in between. The chain is built from TRBV28 and TRBJ1-2; D not resolved. The source is a human donor in a cohort sampled during active COVID-19. Sequences were obtained from peripheral blood. The CDR3 spells CASSPRGRFLYTF. As DNA, the CDR3 is TGTGCCAGCAGTCCACGTGGCCGCTTCCTCTACACCTTC.